This TCR beta chain was identified in a study of cytomegalovirus exposure and HLA in healthy donors. This clone was seen more than once but under ten times. The CDR3 has 12 residues. From germline, CDR1 is SGHDT and CDR2 YYEEEE. Trimming cost V 4 bases and J 3 bases, with 8 bases left between them. PCR amplification relied on 60 Vbeta primers (plus 13 Jbeta primers). Generated by immunoSEQ multiplex PCR, the TCRdb table keeps only in-frame clones and is missing some. Among approximately 150,000 clones listed, over 75% were seen once. This sequence joins TRBV5-6 and TRBJ2-7; a possible D gene is TRBD1 (6 bases). Sequenced material: PBMCs. This receptor was identified in a human donor in good health. The CDR3 protein is CASSRQVYEQYF. The CDR3 coding sequence is TGTGCCAGCAGCCGACAGGTCTACGAGCAGTACTTC.